This T cell receptor beta chain stems from a study of T-cell memory formation after mild COVID-19 (dated by TCRdb to the early 2020s). Context from the whole study: Most TCR sequence clusters were specific to one of the two donors. In a couple of donors, T-cell clones that expanded and contracted after mild COVID-19 were followed by sequencing TCRalpha and TCRbeta repertoires longitudinally. Two young, previously healthy adult volunteers, one female and one male, were included in the cohort. Summary of the overall study and its limitations: Some responding clones were detected in pre-infection memory, which suggested that pre-existing cross-reactive memory T cells had joined the SARS-CoV-2 response. Only a couple of mild cases were covered by the study, and larger cohorts that include severe cases with pre-infection samples were considered necessary. Whether the second-wave clones peaking on day 37 were SARS-CoV-2 specific was not confirmed. Contracting CD4+ clones turned up mainly in the CM and EM memory subsets, whereas EMRA was where CD8+ clones were enriched. From day 15 to 85, contracting clones showed balanced CD4/CD8 phenotypes, whereas a second wave of clones that expanded from day 15 to 37 leaned towards CD4+.

As encoded in the germline V gene, CDR1 is SGHRS while CDR2 is YFSETQ. From the cysteine through the phenylalanine, the CDR3 covers 16 amino acids. CDR3 DNA only is kept here, 48 bases in frame from base 1. At the junction V is shortened by 4 bases and J by 0 bases, with 14 bases in between. Note on this clonotype: Its antigen is still unknown. One base away there is no much larger clone; base qualities are not given.

The instrument was an Illumina NovaSeq 6000. TCRalpha and TCRbeta cDNA libraries were built by 5'RACE with constant-segment primers, adding sample barcodes and unique molecular identifiers. Trizol reagent was used to extract RNA from every sample. Library amplification was performed in two PCR steps, and a second sample barcode and Illumina TruSeq adapters were introduced in the second step. Sequencing of the libraries was done on an Illumina NovaSeq, producing 2 x 150 bp paired-end reads. From the authors' description of their analysis: The reads were demultiplexed and collapsed into UMI-guided consensus sequences using migec v1.2.7. Using mixcr v2.1.11, UMI consensuses were aligned to TRA and TRB V and J templates and then assembled into clonotypes. A clonotype was counted as expanded or contracted only if both edgeR and NoisET called the change significant, with noise models trained on biological replicates. For edgeR calls, the cutoffs were a false discovery rate-adjusted p below 0.01 and a log2 fold-change threshold of 1. As an exploratory analysis of dynamics, max-normalized trajectories of the 1000 most abundant clonotypes were examined with PCA combined with hierarchical clustering. Each responding clone was given a CD4 or CD8 phenotype based on the CD4+ and CD8+ repertoires, which had been sequenced separately. The raw public data were reprocessed by TCRdb itself: fastp quality trimming at Q25, MiXCR clonotype calling, in-frame beta chains only. When rows share a CDR3 protein, they turn into one entry using the most common DNA and genes. The V and J calls follow TCRdb's processing rather than the paper's. For this sample the table gives 130,000 to 150,000 distinct CDR3 sequences, of which roughly 6.2% were detected only once. The ten biggest clones cover roughly 2.1% of the sample.

Ficoll-Paque density gradient centrifugation was used to isolate PBMCs. The sequenced sample consisted of PBMCs or a T cell subset sorted from them (not recorded which). This receptor chain uses TRBV5-1 and TRBJ2-1, with the D call perhaps TRBD1 or TRBD2, each one matching 6 bases. The origin of this receptor is an adult woman who had mild COVID-19 (a few samples of this study predate the infection). The sample titles of this study are shuffled in the database, so cell type and time point are left out; the donor was told from shared clones. In nucleotide form, the sequence is TGCGCCAGCAGCAGTAGCGGACAGAGCTCCTACAATGAGCAGTTCTTC. Its amino acids are CASSSSGQSSYNEQFF.